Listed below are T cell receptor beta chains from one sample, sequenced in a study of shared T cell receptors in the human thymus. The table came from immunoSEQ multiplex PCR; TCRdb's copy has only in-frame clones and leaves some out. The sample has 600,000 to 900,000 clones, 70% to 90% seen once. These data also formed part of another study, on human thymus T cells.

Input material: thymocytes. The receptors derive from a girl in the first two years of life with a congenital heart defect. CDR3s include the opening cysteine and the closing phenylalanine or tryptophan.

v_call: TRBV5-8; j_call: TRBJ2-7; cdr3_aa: CASSLGTSTLTYEQYF
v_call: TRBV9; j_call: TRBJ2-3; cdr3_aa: CASSAGGCTDTQYF
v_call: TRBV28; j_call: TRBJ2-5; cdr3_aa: CASSQTTEQETQYF
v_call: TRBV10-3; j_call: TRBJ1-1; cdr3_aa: CAIGEADTGDTEAFF
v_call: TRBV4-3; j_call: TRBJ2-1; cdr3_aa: CASSQAWTSGGSYNEQFF
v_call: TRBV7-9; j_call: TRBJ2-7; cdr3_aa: CASSCGPGTVNYEQYF
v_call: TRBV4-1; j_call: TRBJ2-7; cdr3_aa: CASSQDTKGQYEQYF
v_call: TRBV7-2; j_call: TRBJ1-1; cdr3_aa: CASSRTLRGTEAFF
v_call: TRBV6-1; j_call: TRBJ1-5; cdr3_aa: CASRQCNQPQHF
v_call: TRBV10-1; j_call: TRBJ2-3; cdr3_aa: CASSESSGCTDTQYF
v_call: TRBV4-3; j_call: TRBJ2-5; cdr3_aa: CASSQGSGTTQETQYF
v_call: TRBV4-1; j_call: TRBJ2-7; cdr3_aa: CASSQKAPQSGPYEQYF
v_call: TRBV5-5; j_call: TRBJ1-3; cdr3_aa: CASSLTWGQGVKSSGNTIYF
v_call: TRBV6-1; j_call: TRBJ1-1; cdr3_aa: CASSAPRRVFTAEAFF
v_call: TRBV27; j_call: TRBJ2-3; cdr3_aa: CASRLGGRSTDTQYF
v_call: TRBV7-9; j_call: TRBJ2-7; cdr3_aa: CASSFRPLISGTGVIKQYF
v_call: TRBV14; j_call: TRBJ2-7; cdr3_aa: CASSQGISRFSYEQYF
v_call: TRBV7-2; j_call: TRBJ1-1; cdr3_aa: CASSFRQLGQKTEAFF